The 20 T cell receptor beta chains presented below share a single source sample, sequenced in a study of cytomegalovirus exposure and HLA in healthy donors. The PCR employed 60 Vbeta primers together with 13 Jbeta primers. Some clones are missing from TCRdb's copy, which holds only in-frame ones; the method was immunoSEQ multiplex PCR. The data show fewer than 65,000 clones, with more than 75% seen just once and approximately 1.3% held by the top ten. The sequencing input was PBMCs. The receptors originated from a man aged 18-30 years in good health and CMV-seronegative.

The chain couples TRBV7-9 to TRBJ1-1; the D gene is possibly TRBD1 (5 bases). Trimming took 0 bases from V and 7 from J, leaving 15 bases between them. This CDR3 is 15 amino acids long. Germline V gives CDR1 SEHNR, CDR2 FQNEAQ (reference sequence). Here the CDR3 reads CASSLALGAESEAFF. The CDR3 DNA sequence: TGTGCCAGCAGCTTAGCGCTTGGGGCTGAGAGTGAAGCTTTCTTT.

This clone was seen a handful of times. This chain uses TRBV4-1 with TRBJ1-4, with D perhaps TRBD1 (5 bases). In germline, CDR1 is MGHRA, CDR2 YSYEKL. V lost 2 bases and J 0 bases, leaving 13 bases between the germline ends. CDR3 size: 17 residues. As DNA, the CDR3 is TGCGCCAGCAGCCAACCGAGGACATTCTCAACTAATGAAAAACTGTTTTTT. Residues: CASSQPRTFSTNEKLFF.

The J gene is TRBJ1-5, the V gene TRBV7-8; D perhaps matches TRBD1 (6 bases). V lost 1 base to trimming and J lost 6 bases, with 16 bases between them. CDR1 SGHVS and CDR2 FQNEAQ come from the germline V gene. The CDR3 spans 16 residues. The CDR3 sequence is CASSLDRAEGSQPQHF. CDR3 nucleotide sequence: TGTGCCAGCAGCTTAGACAGGGCGGAAGGAAGTCAGCCCCAGCATTTT.

The chain carries TRBV9 and TRBJ1-4, with unresolved D. Trimming stripped 6 bases from V and 0 bases from J, with 9 bases between. CDR3 size: 14 residues. Germline V gives CDR1 SGDLS, CDR2 YYNGEE. CDR3 region: CASTGGTTNEKLFF. CDR3 sequence (DNA): TGTGCCAGCACCGGAGGGACAACTAATGAAAAACTGTTTTTT.

The CDR3 nucleotides are TGTGCCGTTACTAGCGGGGGGGTCCAAGAGACCCAGTACTTC. Amino acid sequence: CAVTSGGVQETQYF. The rearrangement uses TRBV10-3 and TRBJ2-5, with 13 bases matching TRBD2. V gave up 11 bases and J gave up 1 base; unmatched junction bases: 4. The germline CDR1 and CDR2 sequences are ENHRY and SYGVKD. CDR3 length: 14 amino acids.

The chain is built from TRBV13 and TRBJ2-1; 7 bases are shared with TRBD2. Unmatched junction bases numbered 1, after V lost 3 bases and J lost 2 bases. This CDR3 region has 14 residues. Per germline, CDR1 PRHDT and CDR2 FYEKMQ (reference sequence). Here the CDR3 reads CASSFAGAYNEQFF. The CDR3 region has the DNA TGTGCCAGCAGCTTCGCGGGGGCCTACAATGAGCAGTTCTTC.

The chain carries TRBV7-8 and TRBJ1-3, with 7 bases that match TRBD1. Germline trimming cut 5 bases from V and 2 bases from J; bases unmatched to any gene: 6. Germline lookup yields CDR1 SGHVS and CDR2 FQNEAQ. The CDR3 sequence is 15 residues long. This CDR3 is CASSASQGAGNTIYF. The CDR3 region has the DNA TGTGCCAGCAGCGCCTCTCAGGGGGCTGGAAACACCATATATTTT.

The J gene is TRBJ1-5, the V gene TRBV28; the match to TRBD1 covers 9 bases. Trimming at V came to 6 bases and at J to 5 bases, leaving 8 bases not matched to a gene. The V gene's germline CDR1 is MDHEN and CDR2 SYDVKM. The CDR3 length is 15 residues. The CDR3 nucleotides are TGTGCCAGCAGATACAGGGGGCGAACGGATCAGCCCCAGCATTTT. Protein product: CASRYRGRTDQPQHF. Using reference TRBV28 and TRBJ1-5 for the parts outside the CDR3, the full variable domain is DVKVTQSSRYLVKRTGEKVFLECVQDMDHENMFWYRQDPGLGLRLIYFSYDVKMKEKGDIPEGYSVSREKKERFSLILESASTNQTSMYLCASRYRGRTDQPQHFGDGTRLSIL.

V usage is TRBV2 and J usage is TRBJ1-2; weak D call: TRBD1 (5 bases). The CDR3 totals 14 residues. V was clipped by 4 bases and J by 4 bases, with 13 bases between them. CDR1 is SNHLY and CDR2 is FYNNEI in the germline V gene. The DNA of the CDR3 is TGTGCCAGCAGTGTCCTTGGCAGGGCCTATGGCTACACCTTC. Translated: CASSVLGRAYGYTF.

The chain is built from TRBV14 and TRBJ2-3; the match to TRBD2 covers 11 bases. The CDR3 has 16 residues. Germline-derived CDR1 and CDR2 are SGHDN and FVKESK. Trimming took 2 bases from V and 3 from J; bases not matched to a gene: 4. Written as DNA, the CDR3 is TGTGCCAGCAGCCAACCGACTAGCGGGGTAACAGATACGCAGTATTTT. The encoded protein is CASSQPTSGVTDTQYF.

The chain carries TRBV9 and TRBJ2-6; no clear D. With 3 bases removed from V and 4 bases from J, the gap between germline ends came to 8 bases. This CDR3 region has 14 residues. Germline-derived CDR1 and CDR2 are SGDLS and YYNGEE. CDR3 bases: TGTGCCAGCAGCGATTCGTTGGGGGCCAACGTCCTGACTTTC. Translation: CASSDSLGANVLTF.

V is TRBV23-1 and J is TRBJ2-3, with TRBD2 matching over 11 bases. TRBV23-1 is an open reading frame whose function is uncertain. The CDR3 has 14 amino acids. The ends lost 4 bases at V and 7 bases at J; junction bases unmatched: 4. The CDR3 reads CASSRRLAGNTQYF. The CDR3 nucleotides are TGCGCCAGCAGTCGGAGACTAGCGGGAAATACGCAGTATTTT.

This chain uses TRBV28 with TRBJ2-5; 10 nucleotides line up with TRBD2. Per the germline V gene, CDR1 is MDHEN and CDR2 is SYDVKM. V trimming: 5 bases; J trimming: 1 base; junction bases outside the gene matches: 4. The CDR3 contains 15 residues. CDR3 coding DNA: TGTGCCAGCAGTAGCGGGGGGGCCACCCAAGAGACCCAGTACTTC. As protein: CASSSGGATQETQYF.

This clone was counted a single time. This chain uses TRBV25-1 with TRBJ2-1, with D possibly matching TRBD2 (6 bases). V gave up 1 base and J gave up 4 bases, with 11 bases separating them. There are 15 residues in the CDR3. Germline V lookup: CDR1 MGHDK, CDR2 SYGVNS. The chain's CDR3 is CASSEWGDLYNEQFF. The CDR3 nucleotides read TGTGCCAGCAGTGAATGGGGGGACTTGTACAATGAGCAGTTCTTC.

J is TRBJ2-7 and V is TRBV4-1; D possibly corresponds to TRBD2 (6 bases). Germline CDR1 reads MGHRA; CDR2 reads YSYEKL. V lost 2 bases and J lost 2, with 10 bases in between. CDR3 length: 14 residues. CDR3 protein: CASSQRLVPYEQYF. The CDR3 nucleotides read TGCGCCAGCAGCCAAAGACTAGTCCCCTACGAGCAGTACTTC.

This clone was found a few times. This sequence joins TRBV2 and TRBJ2-1; 7 bases align to TRBD1. Germline V gene sequence: CDR1 SNHLY, CDR2 FYNNEI. Trimming removed 6 bases from V and 5 bases from J; junction bases left unmatched: 10. There are 15 residues in the CDR3. CDR3 amino acids: CASSLDRLRDNEQFF. CDR3 DNA: TGTGCCAGCAGCCTGGACAGGCTTAGGGACAATGAGCAGTTCTTC.

This clone turned up a few times. The genes are TRBV30 and TRBJ1-4; TRBD1 is a possible D gene (5 bases). Germline lookup yields CDR1 GTSNPN and CDR2 SVGIG (reference sequence). This CDR3 is 15 amino acids long. V was trimmed by 3 bases and J by 6 bases, leaving 17 bases between them. CDR3 protein: CAWRMRDSVYEKLFF. For the CDR3, the DNA is TGTGCCTGGAGAATGAGAGACAGCGTCTATGAAAAACTGTTTTTT. Full variable domain (missing parts from reference TRBV30 and TRBJ1-4): SQTIHQWPATLVQPVGSPLSLECTVEGTSNPNLYWYRQAAGRGLQLLFYSVGIGQISSEVPQNLSASRPQDRQFILSSKKLLLSDSGFYLCAWRMRDSVYEKLFFGSGTQLSVL.

The chain couples TRBV9 to TRBJ2-7; D is perhaps TRBD2 (5 bases). Between the trimmed V and J ends, which lost 0 bases and 0 bases, there was a span of 7 bases. Germline V CDR1 and CDR2: SGDLS, YYNGEE. This CDR3 has 14 residues. The DNA of the CDR3 is TGTGCCAGCAGCGTAGTTGGGAGCTCCTACGAGCAGTACTTC. It encodes CASSVVGSSYEQYF. The full variable domain, completed using reference TRBV9 and TRBJ2-7, is DSGVTQTPKHLITATGQRVTLRCSPRSGDLSVYWYQQSLDQGLQFLIQYYNGEERAKGNILERFSAQQFPDLHSELNLSSLELGDSALYFCASSVVGSSYEQYFGPGTRLTVT.

This clone is a singleton in its sample. The chain has TRBV7-9 and TRBJ2-7; D is ambiguous. Trimming stripped 1 base from V and 2 bases from J, with 9 bases between. From germline, CDR1 is SEHNR and CDR2 FQNEAQ (reference sequence). CDR3 length equals 14 residues. CDR3 region: CASSLGGLTYEQYF. Here the CDR3 DNA reads TGTGCCAGCAGCTTAGGCGGCCTCACCTACGAGCAGTACTTC.

This chain joins TRBV7-9 and TRBJ2-5; D is uncertain. This CDR3 is built from 13 residues. Trimming removed 4 bases from V and 2 bases from J, with 8 bases in between. CDR1 is SEHNR and CDR2 is FQNEAQ in the germline V gene (reference sequence). CDR3 residues: CASSSTEQETQYF. CDR3 sequence (DNA): TGTGCCAGCAGCTCTACAGAACAAGAGACCCAGTACTTC.